This TCR beta chain was observed in a study of human T cells and chemical hapten exposure. General observations from the study: Counts of expanded TCRs at PT1 were positively correlated with patch test score. Expanded TCR sets contained significantly more large CDR3 similarity clusters than controls.

This clonotype was seen only a few times. The antigen remains unidentified. TCRdb ran MiXCR on the RACE reads and lists one entry per CDR3 protein. The table lists around 160,000 distinct CDR3 sequences, more than 14% of them singletons. The CDR3 extends over 18 amino acids. Losses at the gene ends were 7 bases for V and 2 bases for J; bases not matched to a gene: 19. From germline, CDR1 is SGHTA and CDR2 FQGNSA. Time point meaning: patch test 1, 2 weeks after DPC sensitization. The treatment denotes: therapeutic diphenylcyclopropenone sensitization with weekly scalp DPC. The source is a woman aged 25-40 years with alopecia areata. Some clones in this sample may be carry-over from other donors' samples. The specimen comprised whole blood, sampled in connection with sensitization to the hapten diphenylcyclopropenone (DPC). The chain carries TRBV7-2 and TRBJ1-1; TRBD1 matches at 7 bases. The CDR3 nucleotides are TGTGCCAGCACCCCCAGGGGGGGGCCTCGGAGGCTAAACACTGAAGCTTTCTTT. This codes for CASTPRGGPRRLNTEAFF.